This TCR beta chain comes out of a study of blood T cell repertoires in COVID-19. Study context: Spain, Italy and the United States supplied samples that represented acute and convalescent COVID-19. T cells, B-cell-depleted T cells, or PBMCs supplied cDNA or gDNA.

As processed by the authors: Amplification with reference gene primers provided the estimates of nucleated cell counts. Profiling relied on immunoSEQ multiplex PCR, and the TCRdb table lists in-frame clones only, not all of them. V and J calls and clone size are those listed in that table; D and trimming were worked out from the DNA. Of around 120,000 clones in the sample, more than 75% were seen once. Input material: peripheral blood. The sequence was obtained from a woman between 65 and 79 years old with acute or convalescent COVID-19.

CDR3 in amino acids: CASSQGQIMTGELFF. CDR3 sequence (DNA): TGCGCCAGCAGCCAAGGACAAATTATGACCGGGGAGCTGTTTTTT. The chain uses TRBV4-1 and TRBJ2-2, with D uncertain. Trimming pared 1 base from V and 5 bases from J, leaving 11 bases between. CDR1 MGHRA and CDR2 YSYEKL come from the germline V gene. CDR3 size: 15 residues.